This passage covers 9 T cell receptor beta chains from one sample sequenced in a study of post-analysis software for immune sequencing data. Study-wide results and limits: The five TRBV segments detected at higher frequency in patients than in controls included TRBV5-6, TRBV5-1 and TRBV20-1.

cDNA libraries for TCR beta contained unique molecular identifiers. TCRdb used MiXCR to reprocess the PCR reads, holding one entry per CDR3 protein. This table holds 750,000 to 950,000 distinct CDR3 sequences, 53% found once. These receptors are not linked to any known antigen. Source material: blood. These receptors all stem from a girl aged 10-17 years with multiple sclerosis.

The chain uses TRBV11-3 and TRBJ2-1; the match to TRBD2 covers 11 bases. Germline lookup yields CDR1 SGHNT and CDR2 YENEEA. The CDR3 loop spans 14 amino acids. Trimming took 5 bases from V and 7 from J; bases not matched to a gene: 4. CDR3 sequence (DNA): TGTGCCAGCAGCATAGCGGGAGGGTTAAATGAGCAGTTCTTC. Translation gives CASSIAGGLNEQFF.

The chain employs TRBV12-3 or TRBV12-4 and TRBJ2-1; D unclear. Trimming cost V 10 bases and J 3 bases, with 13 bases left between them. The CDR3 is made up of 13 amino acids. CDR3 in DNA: TGTGCCAACGGCCTGGCCGGCTACAATGAGCAGTTCTTC. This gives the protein CANGLAGYNEQFF.

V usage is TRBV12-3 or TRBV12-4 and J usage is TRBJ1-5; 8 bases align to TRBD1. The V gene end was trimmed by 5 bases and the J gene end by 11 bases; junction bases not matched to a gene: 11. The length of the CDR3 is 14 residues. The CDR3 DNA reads TGTGCCAGCAGTCTCAGGGGGCGCGGGGAGACCCAGCATTTT. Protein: CASSLRGRGETQHF.

CDR3 protein: CASRIPTGMNTEAFF. The CDR3 bases are TGTGCCAGCAGGATACCGACAGGGATGAACACTGAAGCTTTCTTT. The chain employs TRBV2 and TRBJ1-1, with 7 bases that match TRBD1. Germline CDR1 is SNHLY and CDR2 is FYNNEI. The CDR3 is 15 residues long. V shed 6 bases, J shed 0 bases, and the junction held 7 bases outside the gene matches.

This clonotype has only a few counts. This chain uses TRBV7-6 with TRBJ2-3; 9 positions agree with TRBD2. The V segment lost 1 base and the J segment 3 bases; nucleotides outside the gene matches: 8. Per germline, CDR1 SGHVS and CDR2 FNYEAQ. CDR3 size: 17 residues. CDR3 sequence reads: CASSLGSGRVLTDTQYF. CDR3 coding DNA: TGTGCCAGCAGCTTAGGTAGCGGGAGAGTTCTAACAGATACGCAGTATTTT.

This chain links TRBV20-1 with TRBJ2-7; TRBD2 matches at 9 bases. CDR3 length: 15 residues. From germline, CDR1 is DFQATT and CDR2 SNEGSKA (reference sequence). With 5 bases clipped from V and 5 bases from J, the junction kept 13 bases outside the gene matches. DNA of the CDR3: TGCAGTGCTCGGCCGGCGGGAGGGCCAATCAACGAGCAGTACTTC. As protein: CSARPAGGPINEQYF.

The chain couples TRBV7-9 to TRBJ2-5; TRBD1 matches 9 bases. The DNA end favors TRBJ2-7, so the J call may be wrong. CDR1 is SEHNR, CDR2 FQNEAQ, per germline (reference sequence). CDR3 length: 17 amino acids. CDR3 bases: TGTGCCAGCAGCACCACTTCCGACAGGGGGGCCTACTACGAGCAGTACTTC. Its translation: CASSTTSDRGAYYEQYF.

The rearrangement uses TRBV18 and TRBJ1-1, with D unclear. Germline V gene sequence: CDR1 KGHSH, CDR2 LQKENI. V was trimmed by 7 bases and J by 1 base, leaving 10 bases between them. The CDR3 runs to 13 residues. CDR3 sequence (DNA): TGTGCCAGCTTCGAAGGCGGGAACACTGAAGCTTTCTTT. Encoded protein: CASFEGGNTEAFF.

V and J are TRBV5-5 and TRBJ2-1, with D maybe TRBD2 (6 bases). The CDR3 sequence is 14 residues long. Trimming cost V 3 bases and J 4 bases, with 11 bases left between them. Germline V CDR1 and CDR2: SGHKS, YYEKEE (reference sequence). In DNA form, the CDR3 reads TGTGCCAGCAGCTCCGGGACTCTATACAATGAGCAGTTCTTC. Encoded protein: CASSSGTLYNEQFF.